The 24 T cell receptor beta chains given below trace back to one sample, sequenced in a study of technical replicates of blood from a few donors. This table comes from immunoSEQ multiplex PCR, and its TCRdb copy is limited to in-frame clones, with some not included. Of some 58,000 clones in the sample, 94% were seen once. Material for sequencing was T cells isolated from PBMCs. The receptors here all came from a human donor in good health.

This chain links TRBV18 with TRBJ1-1; 7 bases map to TRBD1. Per the germline V gene, CDR1 is KGHSH and CDR2 is LQKENI. Losses at the gene ends were 3 bases for V and 2 bases for J; bases not matched to a gene: 6. This CDR3 is 15 amino acids long. This CDR3 reads CASSPPGTANTEAFF. CDR3 DNA: TGTGCCAGCTCACCCCCCGGGACAGCTAACACTGAAGCTTTCTTT.

The rearrangement joins TRBV13 to TRBJ2-7; 9 bases map to TRBD1. The CDR3 length is 16 residues. With V trimmed by 8 bases and J by 4 bases, 15 bases remained unmatched. The germline gives CDR1 PRHDT, CDR2 FYEKMQ (reference sequence). CDR3 sequence reads: CASGRTGAGTWYEQYF. The CDR3 nucleotides read TGTGCCAGCGGCCGGACAGGGGCAGGGACTTGGTACGAGCAGTACTTC.

This chain connects TRBV7-9 to TRBJ2-7, with D possibly TRBD1 on 5 matching bases. The V gene's germline CDR1 is SEHNR and CDR2 FQNEAQ (reference sequence). The CDR3 has 15 residues. V lost 1 base and J lost 6, with 16 bases in between. The CDR3 DNA sequence: TGTGCCAGCAGCTTAGGTTTATCACAGGTGGCCGAGCAGTACTTC. This sequence encodes CASSLGLSQVAEQYF.

The chain carries TRBV28 and TRBJ2-5; TRBD2 matches 7 bases. V lost 8 bases to trimming and J lost 4 bases; unmatched junction nucleotides: 10. The CDR3 spans 14 residues. Looked up from germline, CDR1 is MDHEN and CDR2 is SYDVKM. The CDR3 here is CASLPGLIGETQYF. DNA of the CDR3: TGTGCCAGCTTACCGGGACTAATTGGAGAGACCCAGTACTTC.

CDR3 coding DNA: TGTGCCAGCAGTTACTCGTGGTCCCAGGGAGAGACCCAGTACTTC. It codes for CASSYSWSQGETQYF. The chain employs TRBV6-5 and TRBJ2-5; weak D call: TRBD1 (5 bases). Looked up from germline, CDR1 is MNHEY and CDR2 is SVGAGI. This CDR3 comprises 15 residues. Deletions cut 0 bases from V and 4 bases from J, with 12 bases between.

V gene TRBV5-6 combines with J gene TRBJ2-4; 8 bases align to TRBD1. The CDR3 loop spans 16 amino acids. CDR1 and CDR2 from the germline V gene are SGHDT and YYEEEE. Germline trimming cut 3 bases from V and 8 bases from J; bases unmatched to any gene: 13. The CDR3 bases are TGTGCCAGCAGCTCGTACAGCCGACAGGGGAGAGACATTCAGTACTTC. This codes for CASSSYSRQGRDIQYF.

The chain recombines TRBV11-2 with TRBJ1-2; a weak D match, TRBD1 (5 bases). CDR3 length: 15 residues. With 0 bases removed from V and 6 bases from J, the gap between germline ends came to 14 bases. Germline loops: CDR1 SGHAT, CDR2 FQNNGV. The CDR3 region has the DNA TGTGCCAGCAGCTTAGATCCCGCAGGGCCCCATGGCTACACCTTC. Encoded protein: CASSLDPAGPHGYTF.

The chain links TRBV6-5 to TRBJ2-5; 12 positions match TRBD2. With V trimmed by 0 bases and J by 4 bases, 3 bases remained unmatched. The CDR3 loop spans 16 amino acids. CDR1 and CDR2 from the germline V gene are MNHEY and SVGAGI. The CDR3 DNA is TGTGCCAGCAGTTACTCCGGACTAGCGGGGATAGAGACCCAGTACTTC. Its translation is CASSYSGLAGIETQYF.

This rearrangement joins TRBV7-9 to TRBJ2-7; D remains unclear. CDR3 length: 15 residues. The germline gives CDR1 SEHNR, CDR2 FQNEAQ (reference sequence). Trimming stripped 1 base from V and 5 bases from J, with 15 bases between. The CDR3 here is CASSLDVYLSDEQYF. CDR3 in DNA: TGTGCCAGCAGCTTAGACGTGTACCTCTCGGACGAGCAGTACTTC.

The rearrangement joins TRBV7-6 to TRBJ2-1; D gene uncertain. The germline V and J ends were trimmed by 1 base and 10 bases, with 11 bases remaining between them. This CDR3 has 13 amino acids. Germline V gene sequence: CDR1 SGHVS, CDR2 FNYEAQ. The CDR3 protein is CASSLDRSTEQFF. The CDR3 bases are TGTGCCAGCAGCTTAGATAGGAGCACCGAGCAGTTCTTC.

J is TRBJ2-1 and V is TRBV11-3; 9 nucleotides match TRBD1. The V gene end was trimmed by 6 bases and the J gene end by 3 bases; junction bases not matched to a gene: 6. The CDR3 consists of 15 residues. Per the germline V gene, CDR1 is SGHNT and CDR2 is YENEEA. CDR3 nucleotide sequence: TGTGCCAGCAGGGACGGGACAGGGCACTACAATGAGCAGTTCTTC. It translates to CASRDGTGHYNEQFF.

CDR3 region: CASSLDGSGNYGYTF. The CDR3 DNA reads as TGTGCCAGCAGCTTAGACGGTTCGGGGAACTATGGCTACACCTTC. The rearrangement links TRBV11-3 to TRBJ1-2; D unclear. The V end was cut by 0 bases, the J end by 2 bases, with 10 bases between. Germline CDR1 and CDR2: SGHNT and YENEEA. CDR3 length: 15 amino acids. The full variable domain, its missing parts supplied by reference TRBV11-3 and TRBJ1-2, is EAGVVQSPRYKIIEKKQPVAFWCNPISGHNTLYWYLQNLGQGPELLIRYENEEAVDDSQLPKDRFSAERLKGVDSTLKIQPAELGDSAVYLCASSLDGSGNYGYTFGSGTRLTVV.

V is TRBV7-8 and J is TRBJ1-2; D may be TRBD1 (5 bases). V lost 7 bases and J lost 8, with 29 bases in between. The CDR3 is 17 amino acids. Looked up from germline, CDR1 is SGHVS and CDR2 is FQNEAQ. CDR3 residues: CASTPRVQGGRLLGYTF. As DNA, the CDR3 is TGTGCCAGCACCCCCCGAGTCCAGGGAGGGAGATTGTTGGGCTACACCTTC.

J is TRBJ2-7 and V is TRBV11-3, with D perhaps matching TRBD1 (6 bases). Germline CDR1 is SGHNT and CDR2 is YENEEA. The germline V and J ends were trimmed by 5 bases and 4 bases, with 15 bases remaining between them. The CDR3 runs 14 residues. CDR3 DNA: TGTGCCAGCAGCGAGGAAGGGGGATTATACGAGCAGTACTTC. This translates into CASSEEGGLYEQYF.

The chain is built from TRBV29-1 and TRBJ2-1, with D maybe TRBD2 (5 bases). There are 14 residues in the CDR3. Germline V gene lookup returns CDR1 SQVTM and CDR2 ANQGSEA. V was trimmed by 4 bases and J by 2 bases, leaving 12 bases between them. CDR3 residues: CSVGGGPAYNEQFF. In DNA form, the CDR3 reads TGCAGCGTTGGCGGCGGGCCGGCCTACAATGAGCAGTTCTTC.

This rearrangement joins TRBV5-1 to TRBJ1-2; D gene uncertain. Germline V CDR1 and CDR2: SGHRS, YFSETQ. This CDR3 has 13 amino acids. V was shortened by 4 bases and J by 8 bases, with 15 bases between the two germline ends. The CDR3 region has the DNA TGCGCCAGCAGCCCGGTTGGTTCCGGGGGCTACACCTTC. Translated, it gives CASSPVGSGGYTF.

The DNA for the CDR3 is TGTGCCATCAGGGGGATCACTAGCGCTAGCTCCTACAATGAGCAGTTCTTC. Residues: CAIRGITSASSYNEQFF. The rearrangement links TRBV10-3 to TRBJ2-1; 7 nucleotides match TRBD2. This CDR3 region has 17 residues. In germline, CDR1 is ENHRY, CDR2 SYGVKD. Germline trimming cut 6 bases from V and 0 bases from J; bases unmatched to any gene: 11.

The chain employs TRBV5-1 and TRBJ2-2; D is uncertain. This CDR3 region has 15 residues. The V gene's germline CDR1 is SGHRS and CDR2 YFSETQ. V was pared by 0 bases and J by 0 bases, with 6 bases between. DNA of the CDR3: TGCGCCAGCAGCTTGGGTGCGGCGAACACCGGGGAGCTGTTTTTT. Translation: CASSLGAANTGELFF.

V is TRBV7-6 and J is TRBJ1-1; D is possibly TRBD1 (5 bases). The germline CDR1 and CDR2 sequences are SGHVS and FNYEAQ. The CDR3 sequence is 13 residues long. The V gene lost 5 bases and the J gene lost 1 base, with 8 bases spanning the gap. CDR3 protein: CASSPTGNTEAFF. The CDR3 bases are TGTGCCAGCAGCCCCACAGGGAACACTGAAGCTTTCTTT.

This chain uses TRBV5-1 with TRBJ2-2, with D possibly TRBD2 on 5 matching bases. The CDR3 runs to 13 residues. The V and J ends lost 6 bases and 1 base respectively, with 7 bases between them. CDR1 SGHRS and CDR2 YFSETQ come from the germline V gene. CDR3 in DNA: TGCGCCAGCACCGAGGGGAACACCGGGGAGCTGTTTTTT. It translates to CASTEGNTGELFF.

This clone was seen only once. The CDR3 sequence: CASSSRFNQPQHF. CDR3 DNA sequence: TGTGCCAGCAGCTCCCGGTTCAATCAGCCCCAGCATTTT. The genes are TRBV7-6 and TRBJ1-5; D gene unclear. The CDR3 sequence is 13 residues long. Germline V gives CDR1 SGHVS, CDR2 FNYEAQ. The V and J ends lost 4 bases and 3 bases respectively, with 7 bases between them.

V and J are TRBV9 and TRBJ2-7; tentatively, D is TRBD1 (6 bases). The CDR3 has 17 amino acids. Germline V CDR1 and CDR2: SGDLS, YYNGEE. Trimming took off 4 bases at V and 0 bases at J, with 20 bases between the two ends. The CDR3 bases are TGTGCCAGCAGCCCACAGAGAGGGGGTGGGAACTCCTACGAGCAGTACTTC. Translated: CASSPQRGGGNSYEQYF. Combining the CDR3 with reference TRBV9 and TRBJ2-7 gives the whole variable domain DSGVTQTPKHLITATGQRVTLRCSPRSGDLSVYWYQQSLDQGLQFLIQYYNGEERAKGNILERFSAQQFPDLHSELNLSSLELGDSALYFCASSPQRGGGNSYEQYFGPGTRLTVT.

This chain connects TRBV6-5 to TRBJ1-1, with a weak D call TRBD1 (5 bases). The CDR3 covers 15 residues. Germline-derived CDR1 and CDR2 are MNHEY and SVGAGI. The V and J ends lost 6 bases and 1 base respectively, with 15 bases between them. CDR3 DNA: TGTGCCAGCAGGTATATAGGGGCCTCGAACACTGAAGCTTTCTTT. This codes for CASRYIGASNTEAFF.

The rearrangement links TRBV5-1 to TRBJ1-1, with D maybe TRBD1 (5 bases). The germline V gene has CDR1 SGHRS and CDR2 YFSETQ. V dropped 1 base and J dropped 2 bases, with 9 bases sitting between them. The CDR3 consists of 14 residues. The CDR3 sequence is CASSLSRTNTEAFF. CDR3 DNA sequence: TGCGCCAGCAGCTTGTCCAGGACAAACACTGAAGCTTTCTTT.